Detailed here is one T cell receptor beta chain. As yet, its antigen is unknown. This sample was included in a study of Tregs in tolerant kidney transplant recipients. Whole-study results and caveats: Tregs expanded with activated donor B cells seemed most donor-specific. No direct test of biological reproducibility was done here.

Sequencing was performed with immunoSEQ multiplex PCR; in TCRdb, only in-frame clones are kept and a portion is missing. Of 15,000 to 17,000 clones listed, around nine tenths are singletons. The CDR3 length is 15 residues. V was cut by 1 base and J by 2 bases, with 11 bases left in between. Looked up from germline, CDR1 is SGHTA and CDR2 is FQGTGA. CD4+CD25+CD127- Tregs, CD4+CD25- non-Tregs, CD4 and CD8 cells were sorted. Sequencing was done on a sample of CD8+ T cells from blood. The sequence derives from a human donor in good health. The rearrangement joins TRBV7-3 to TRBJ1-1, with a possible D match to TRBD1 (6 bases). CDR3 loop: CASSLIGGQNTEAFF. The CDR3 DNA sequence: TGTGCCAGCAGCTTAATTGGGGGACAAAACACTGAAGCTTTCTTT.